The T cell receptor (beta chain) under discussion was sequenced for a study of OX40 agonist ivuxolimab in advanced cancers. Study-wide background: Administration of intravenous ivuxolimab to patients occurred every 2 weeks at 0.01 to 10 mg/kg. Study outcomes and limitations: In general, CD8+ T cells held more expanded clones than CD4+ did, on average.

The CDR3 is 13 amino acids. Germline V gene sequence: CDR1 SGHTA, CDR2 FQGTGA. V was clipped by 4 bases and J by 1 base, with 7 bases between them. As concerns this clone: The antigen remains unidentified.

Profiling relied on immunoSEQ multiplex PCR, and the TCRdb table lists in-frame clones only, not all of them. The repertoire consists of tens of thousands of clones, with over 60% occurring once and the leading ten covering 15%. The receptor was derived from an adult with an advanced solid tumor such as melanoma, head and neck, liver or kidney cancer. The sample here was CD4+ or CD8+ T cells sorted from blood, taken in a trial of the OX40 agonist ivuxolimab. The V and J genes are TRBV7-3 and TRBJ1-1, with a weak D call TRBD1 (5 bases). The CDR3 protein is CASSWTKNTEAFF. CDR3 nucleotides: TGTGCCAGCAGCTGGACAAAGAACACTGAAGCTTTCTTT.